The rows below give T cell receptor beta chains drawn from one sample of a study of T cells in Graves' hyperthyroidism and ophthalmopathy. TCRdb reanalysed the multiplex PCR reads using MiXCR and keeps one entry per CDR3 protein. This repertoire shows roughly 710,000 distinct CDR3 sequences, approximately 40% found once; its top ten account for around 29%. Sequenced sample: blood. Receptor source: a woman in her thirties or forties with Graves' hyperthyroidism. Both conserved end residues are part of each CDR3. The D gene is left open where the match is weak. Clone size, where shown, is once, few, many, or a class for clones that have expanded.

v_gene	abundance	j_gene	d_gene	CDR3aa	CDR3nt
TRBV12-3/TRBV12-4	few	TRBJ2-7	.	CASSLNIKSPYEQYF	TGTGCCAGCAGTTTAAACATTAAATCCCCCTACGAGCAGTACTTC
TRBV6-6	.	TRBJ2-7	.	CASRDNYYEQYF	TGTGCCAGCCGGGACAATTACTACGAGCAGTACTTC
TRBV5-1	.	TRBJ2-7	TRBD1	CASRAGTGDYYEQYF	TGCGCCAGCAGAGCAGGGACAGGGGATTACTACGAGCAGTACTTC
TRBV4-3	.	TRBJ1-1	.	CASSSHDKKDTEAFF	TGCGCCAGCAGCTCCCACGACAAGAAGGACACTGAAGCTTTCTTT
TRBV20-1	many	TRBJ1-1	.	CSATRREKNTEAFF	TGCAGTGCTACAAGGAGGGAGAAGAACACTGAAGCTTTCTTT
TRBV14	.	TRBJ1-1	.	CASSLEIGRGFAEAFF	TGTGCCAGCAGCCTGGAGATCGGTCGTGGTTTCGCTGAAGCTTTCTTT
TRBV6-1	.	TRBJ2-7	.	CATARNGVNYEQYF	TGTGCCACAGCACGTAACGGAGTAAACTACGAGCAGTACTTC
TRBV5-5	.	TRBJ1-3	.	CASSWTESSGNTIYF	TGTGCCAGCAGCTGGACAGAGAGCTCTGGAAACACCATATATTTT
TRBV7-2	.	TRBJ1-6	.	CASSFTSPLYRNSYNSPLHF	TGTGCCAGCAGCTTTACCTCCCCCCTCTACAGGAACTCCTATAATTCACCCCTCCACTTT
TRBV7-3	.	TRBJ2-1	TRBD1	CASSLFAGGIDEQFF	TGTGCCAGCAGCTTATTCGCAGGGGGCATCGATGAGCAGTTCTTC
TRBV2	.	TRBJ2-7	.	CASRDVSNYEQYF	TGTGCCAGCAGGGACGTTTCCAACTACGAGCAGTACTTC
TRBV28	.	TRBJ1-5	.	CAITGRAYSNQPQHF	TGTGCCATCACGGGCAGGGCTTATAGCAATCAGCCCCAGCATTTT
TRBV7-2	.	TRBJ2-3	TRBD2	CASSLGTSPNPADTQYF	TGTGCCAGCAGCTTGGGGACTAGCCCCAATCCGGCAGATACGCAGTATTTT
TRBV14	.	TRBJ1-4	.	CASRRKLGAGEKLFF	TGTGCCAGCAGACGAAAGTTGGGAGCGGGTGAAAAACTGTTTTTT
TRBV10-1	.	TRBJ2-5	TRBD2	CASSEAGGSETQYF	TGCGCCAGCAGTGAGGCGGGGGGCTCGGAGACCCAGTACTTC
TRBV5-5	.	TRBJ1-1	.	CASSLVVRMNTEAFF	TGTGCCAGCAGCTTGGTAGTACGGATGAACACTGAAGCTTTCTTT
TRBV7-2	few	TRBJ1-2	.	CASSGQMQSLFYGYTF	TGTGCCAGCAGCGGCCAGATGCAGAGCTTATTCTATGGCTACACCTTC
TRBV20-1	.	TRBJ1-1	.	CSARDEWMNTEAFF	TGCAGTGCTAGAGATGAGTGGATGAACACTGAAGCTTTCTTT
TRBV12-3/TRBV12-4	.	TRBJ1-1	TRBD1	CASSLQGDDTEAFF	TGTGCCAGCAGTTTACAGGGGGATGACACTGAAGCTTTCTTT
TRBV6-5	.	TRBJ1-1	TRBD1	CAIRGDRENTEAFF	TGTGCCATCAGGGGGGACAGGGAAAACACTGAAGCTTTCTTT
TRBV10-3	many	TRBJ2-5	TRBD1	CASSQGRGRETQYF	TGTGCCAGCAGTCAAGGCAGGGGGCGCGAGACCCAGTACTTC
TRBV2	many	TRBJ1-4	.	CASTRDSPTTNEKLFF	TGTGCCAGCACCAGGGACTCACCTACCACTAATGAAAAACTGTTTTTT
TRBV6-2/TRBV6-3	few	TRBJ2-7	.	CASSYSEYVPYEQYF	TGTGCCAGCAGTTACTCGGAATACGTCCCCTACGAGCAGTACTTC
TRBV11-1	.	TRBJ2-7	TRBD2	CASGPFSGTRSSYEQYF	TGTGCCAGCGGACCCTTCTCCGGGACTAGATCCTCCTACGAGCAGTACTTC
TRBV19	few	TRBJ2-2	.	CASEGDRDSELFF	TGTGCCAGTGAAGGGGACCGTGACTCGGAGCTGTTTTTT
TRBV7-9	.	TRBJ2-2	.	CASSFPGEGTGELFF	TGTGCCAGCAGTTTTCCGGGAGAGGGCACCGGGGAGCTGTTTTTT
TRBV29-1	many	TRBJ1-3	.	CSVLPGGPGNTIYF	TGCAGCGTCCTGCCTGGGGGGCCTGGAAACACCATATATTTT
TRBV4-3	few	TRBJ2-7	.	CASSQTFRVYEQYF	TGCGCCAGCAGCCAGACGTTCAGGGTTTACGAGCAGTACTTC
TRBV7-7	many	TRBJ2-5	.	CATDRQETQYF	TGTGCTACCGACAGACAAGAGACCCAGTACTTC
TRBV12-5	.	TRBJ1-1	.	CASASTAGTEAFF	TGTGCTAGTGCCTCCACAGCGGGCACTGAAGCTTTCTTT
TRBV12-3/TRBV12-4	few	TRBJ2-5	TRBD2	CASNLAGVPQETQYF	TGTGCCAGCAACTTAGCGGGAGTTCCACAAGAGACCCAGTACTTC
TRBV7-9	.	TRBJ1-3	.	CASSSGENTIYF	TGTGCCAGCAGCTCTGGCGAAAACACCATATATTTT
TRBV10-2	many	TRBJ1-2	.	CASTDGLSDYGYTF	TGCGCCAGCACGGACGGCTTGAGTGACTATGGCTACACCTTC
TRBV28	.	TRBJ1-4	.	CASSTPSTTNEKLFF	TGTGCCAGCAGTACTCCAAGTACAACTAATGAAAAACTGTTTTTT
TRBV15	.	TRBJ2-6	.	CATSSRVMGANVLTF	TGTGCCACCAGCAGCAGGGTAATGGGGGCCAACGTCCTAACTTTC
TRBV15	many	TRBJ1-5	.	CATSRDSSNNQPQHF	TGTGCCACCAGCAGAGATAGCAGCAACAATCAGCCCCAGCATTTT
TRBV6-5	few	TRBJ2-2	.	CASSPRRVNTGELFF	TGTGCCAGCAGCCCCCGACGAGTGAACACCGGGGAGCTGTTTTTT
TRBV19	few	TRBJ1-2	TRBD1	CASSPPDRPWKGYTF	TGTGCCAGTAGTCCTCCGGACAGGCCCTGGAAGGGCTACACCTTC
TRBV7-9	.	TRBJ2-2	TRBD2	CASSQAVGLAGNTGELFF	TGTGCCAGCAGCCAAGCGGTTGGACTAGCGGGGAACACCGGGGAGCTGTTTTTT
TRBV6-5	few	TRBJ1-2	.	CASSGHVYGYTF	TGTGCCAGCAGTGGACACGTATATGGCTACACCTTC